This TCR beta chain was sequenced in a study of blood T cell repertoires in COVID-19. Study details: Material from acute and convalescent COVID-19 was sourced from the United States, Italy and Spain. T cells, B-cell-depleted T cells, or PBMCs provided the cDNA or gDNA that served as material.

Authors' methods: Amplification of reference gene primers provided the estimated nucleated cell counts. TCRdb keeps only in-frame clones here, not all; method: immunoSEQ multiplex PCR. V and J calls and clone size are those listed in that table; D and trimming were worked out from the DNA. This sample has under 250,000 clones, with around 88% found just once. The CDR3 sequence is 14 residues long. CDR1 is SGHRS, CDR2 YFSETQ, per germline. J gave up 8 bases and V 3 bases, and 4 bases lay outside the gene matches. On this clone itself: The same CDR3 is also encoded by other DNA sequences in this sample.

The rearrangement joins TRBV5-1 to TRBJ1-6, with 8 bases aligning to TRBD1. The receptor comes from a woman of 80 years or more with COVID-19, enrolled during active disease. Sequencing was performed on peripheral blood. This chain's CDR3 is CASSSGTGDSPLHF. CDR3 coding DNA: TGCGCCAGCAGCTCCGGGACAGGCGATTCACCCCTCCACTTT.